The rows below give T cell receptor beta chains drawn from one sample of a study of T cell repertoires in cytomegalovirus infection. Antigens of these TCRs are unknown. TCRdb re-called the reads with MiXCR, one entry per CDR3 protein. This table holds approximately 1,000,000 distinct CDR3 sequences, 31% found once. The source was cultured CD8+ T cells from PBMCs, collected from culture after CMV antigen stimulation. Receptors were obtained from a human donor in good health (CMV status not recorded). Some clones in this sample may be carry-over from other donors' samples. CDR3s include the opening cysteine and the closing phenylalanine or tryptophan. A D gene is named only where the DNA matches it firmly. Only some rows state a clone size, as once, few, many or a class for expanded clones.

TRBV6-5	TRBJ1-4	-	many	CASSVIGVREKLFF	TGTGCCAGCTCGGTAATCGGGGTTCGTGAAAAACTGTTTTTT
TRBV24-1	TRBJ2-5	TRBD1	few	CATGTGGRETQYF	TGTGCCACCGGGACAGGGGGCAGAGAGACCCAGTACTTC
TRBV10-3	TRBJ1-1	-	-	CAITELPGWTEAFF	TGTGCCATCACTGAGCTTCCCGGGTGGACTGAAGCTTTCTTT
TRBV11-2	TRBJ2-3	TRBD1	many	CASSLDDLGQGTADTQYF	TGTGCCAGCAGCTTAGACGACCTGGGACAGGGGACGGCAGATACGCAGTATTTT
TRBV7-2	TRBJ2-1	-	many	CASSEVPRVNEQFF	TGTGCCAGCAGCGAGGTCCCCAGGGTAAATGAGCAGTTCTTC
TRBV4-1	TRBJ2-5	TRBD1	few	CASSQRTGDRGGETQYF	TGCGCCAGCAGCCAACGTACGGGGGACAGGGGAGGAGAGACCCAGTACTTC
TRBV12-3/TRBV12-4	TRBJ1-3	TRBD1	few	CASSLGGTGPNTIYF	TGTGCCAGCAGTCTCGGGGGGACAGGGCCTAACACCATATATTTT
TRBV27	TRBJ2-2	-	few	CASSLVIAGELFF	TGTGCCAGCAGTTTAGTTATTGCCGGGGAGCTGTTTTTT
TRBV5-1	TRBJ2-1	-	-	CASTLEQGLNEQFF	TGCGCCAGCACCCTAGAACAGGGTTTGAATGAGCAGTTCTTC
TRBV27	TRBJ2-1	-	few	CASSPPTGRASNEQFF	TGTGCCAGCAGTCCTCCGACAGGTCGCGCGTCCAATGAGCAGTTCTTC
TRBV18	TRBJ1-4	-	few	CASSPGISNEKLFF	TGTGCCAGCTCACCGGGAATATCTAATGAAAAACTGTTTTTT
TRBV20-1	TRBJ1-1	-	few	CSARDARGGMNTEAFF	TGCAGTGCTAGAGATGCTCGAGGCGGAATGAACACTGAAGCTTTCTTT
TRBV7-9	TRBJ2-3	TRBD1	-	CASSPGDRDRDF	TGTGCCAGCAGCCCGGGGGACAGGGACAGGGATTTT
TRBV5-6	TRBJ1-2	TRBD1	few	CASSMTGMVGYGYTF	TGTGCCAGCAGCATGACAGGGATGGTAGGCTATGGCTACACCTTC
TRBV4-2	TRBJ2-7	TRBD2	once	CASSQEGRGAVYEQYF	TGTGCCAGCAGCCAAGAGGGGCGGGGGGCTGTCTACGAGCAGTACTTC
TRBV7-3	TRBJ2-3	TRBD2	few	CASSLTGGAIDTQYF	TGTGCCAGCAGCTTAACCGGGGGGGCCATCGATACGCAGTATTTT
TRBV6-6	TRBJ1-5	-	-	CASRDSGLTQHF	TGTGCCAGCAGGGACAGTGGACTGACCCAGCATTTT
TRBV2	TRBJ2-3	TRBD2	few	CASSEARLAGDADTQYF	TGTGCCAGCAGTGAAGCGCGGCTAGCGGGGGACGCAGATACGCAGTATTTT
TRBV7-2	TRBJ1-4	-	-	CASSPHGVIYEKLFF	TGTGCCAGCAGCCCCCATGGGGTAATCTATGAAAAACTGTTTTTT
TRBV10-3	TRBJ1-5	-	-	CAISEVGQHNQPQHF	TGTGCCATCAGTGAGGTTGGACAGCACAATCAGCCCCAGCATTTT
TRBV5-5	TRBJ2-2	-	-	CASSQGGNTGELFF	TGTGCCAGCAGCCAGGGCGGGAACACCGGGGAGCTGTTTTTT
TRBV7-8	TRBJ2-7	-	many	CASTPLQAGAYEQYF	TGTGCCAGCACCCCGCTTCAGGCAGGGGCCTACGAGCAGTACTTC
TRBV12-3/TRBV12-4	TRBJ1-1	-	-	CASSNHLGNTEAFF	TGTGCCAGCAGTAATCACCTCGGAAACACTGAAGCTTTCTTT
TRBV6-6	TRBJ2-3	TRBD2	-	CASSPWRGGDTQYF	TGTGCCAGCAGTCCTTGGCGGGGGGGTGATACGCAGTATTTT
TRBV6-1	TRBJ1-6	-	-	CASSLTGRAGSPLHF	TGTGCCAGCAGTCTCACGGGAAGGGCGGGTTCACCCCTCCACTTT
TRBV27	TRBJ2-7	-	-	CASSLSRQREQYF	TGTGCCAGCAGTTTATCTCGACAGCGGGAGCAGTACTTC
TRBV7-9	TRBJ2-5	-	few	CASSFGGTSIQYF	TGTGCCAGCAGCTTCGGGGGAACAAGTATCCAGTACTTC
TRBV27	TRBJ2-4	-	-	CASSLVGGLAKNIQYF	TGTGCCAGCAGTTTGGTCGGGGGACTAGCCAAAAACATTCAGTACTTC
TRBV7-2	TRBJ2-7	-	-	CASSSWGGGPYEQYF	TGTGCCAGCAGCTCGTGGGGGGGGGGGCCCTACGAGCAGTACTTC
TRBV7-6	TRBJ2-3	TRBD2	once	CASSFSGGTEDTQYF	TGTGCCAGCAGCTTTAGCGGGGGGACCGAGGATACGCAGTATTTT
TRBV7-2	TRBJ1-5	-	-	CASSLSGVKGYSNQPQHF	TGTGCCAGCAGCTTATCTGGGGTTAAAGGCTATAGCAATCAGCCCCAGCATTTT
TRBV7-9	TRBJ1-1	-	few	CASSPWGINPGNTEAFF	TGTGCCAGCAGCCCCTGGGGAATTAACCCTGGCAACACTGAAGCTTTCTTT
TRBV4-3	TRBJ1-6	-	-	CASSHVGNSPLHF	TGCGCCAGCAGCCACGTAGGCAATTCACCCCTCCACTTT
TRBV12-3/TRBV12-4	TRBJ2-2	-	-	CASGLTGVSGELFF	TGTGCCAGCGGACTCACAGGAGTTTCCGGGGAGCTGTTTTTT
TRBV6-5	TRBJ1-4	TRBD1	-	CASTIGQGAGKLFF	TGTGCCAGCACCATAGGACAGGGTGCTGGGAAACTGTTTTTT
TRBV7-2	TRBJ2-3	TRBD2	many	CASSSYRSKRGTSTDTQYF	TGTGCCAGCAGCTCCTACAGGAGCAAGCGGGGAACTAGCACAGATACGCAGTATTTT
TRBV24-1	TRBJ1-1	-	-	CATRVGAHTEAFF	TGTGCCACCAGGGTGGGAGCACACACTGAAGCTTTCTTT
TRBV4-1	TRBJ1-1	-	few	CASSPHLAMNTEAFF	TGCGCCAGCAGCCCCCATCTTGCCATGAACACTGAAGCTTTCTTT
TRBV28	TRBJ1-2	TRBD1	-	CASSAGGNYGYTF	TGTGCCAGCAGTGCAGGGGGTAACTATGGCTACACCTTC
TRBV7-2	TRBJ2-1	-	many	CASSLDGWGTEQFF	TGTGCCAGCAGCTTAGATGGGTGGGGAACTGAGCAGTTCTTC
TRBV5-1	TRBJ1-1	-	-	CASSFVGANTEAFF	TGCGCCAGCAGCTTTGTAGGGGCGAACACTGAAGCTTTCTTT
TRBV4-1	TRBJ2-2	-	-	CASSQTAPFSGELFF	TGCGCCAGCAGCCAAACGGCCCCTTTCTCCGGGGAGCTGTTTTTT
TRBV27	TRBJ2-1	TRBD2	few	CASSFGLAGGLQSNEQFF	TGTGCCAGCAGTTTTGGACTAGCGGGGGGGCTACAGTCCAATGAGCAGTTCTTC
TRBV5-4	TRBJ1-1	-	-	CASSGAIGTEAFF	TGTGCCAGCAGCGGGGCCATTGGTACGGAAGCTTTCTTT
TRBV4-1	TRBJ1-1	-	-	CASSQVRQTEAFF	TGCGCCAGCAGCCAAGTCCGGCAGACTGAAGCTTTCTTT
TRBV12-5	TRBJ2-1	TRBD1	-	CASVRKDRADNEQFF	TGTGCTAGTGTCCGCAAGGACAGGGCCGACAATGAGCAGTTCTTC
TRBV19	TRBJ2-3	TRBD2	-	CASSASQLAGVGDTQYF	TGTGCCAGTAGTGCGTCACAGCTAGCGGGGGTAGGAGATACGCAGTATTTT
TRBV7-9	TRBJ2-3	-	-	CASSPYRDTDTQYF	TGTGCCAGCAGCCCTTACAGGGACACAGATACGCAGTATTTT
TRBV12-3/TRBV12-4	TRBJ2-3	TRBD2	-	CASSLKGLAGLSTDTQYF	TGTGCCAGCAGTTTAAAGGGACTAGCGGGTCTTAGCACAGATACGCAGTATTTT
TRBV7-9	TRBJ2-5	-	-	CASSSPQGLARRQETQYF	TGTGCCAGCAGCTCCCCCCAGGGTCTGGCGAGGCGGCAAGAGACCCAGTACTTC
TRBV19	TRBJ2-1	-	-	CASSATYNEQFF	TGTGCCAGTAGTGCCACCTACAATGAGCAGTTCTTC
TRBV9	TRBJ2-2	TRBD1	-	CASSDPGQGSIGELFF	TGTGCCAGCAGCGATCCGGGACAGGGGTCGATCGGGGAGCTGTTTTTT
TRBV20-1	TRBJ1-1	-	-	CSAKPPGQSNTEAFF	TGCAGTGCCAAGCCCCCAGGGCAGTCGAACACTGAAGCTTTCTTT